Listed below are T cell receptor beta chains from one sample, sequenced in a study of regulatory T cells in long-lasting Graves disease. A single record per CDR3 protein comes from TCRdb applying MiXCR to the multiplex PCR reads. Of approximately 350,000 distinct CDR3 sequences listed, about 23% are singletons. The starting material was peripheral blood mononuclear cells (PBMCs), obtained when the disease was refractory, from a patient treated with antithyroid drugs. The receptors stem from a woman in her forties with Graves disease. The CDR3 runs from the conserved cysteine through the conserved F or W.

CDR3 protein: CAISEAGPRAQYF
V gene: TRBV10-3
J gene: TRBJ2-5

CDR3 protein: CASSGLSGELFF
V gene: TRBV5-6
J gene: TRBJ2-2

CDR3 protein: CSAEGPGSGNTIYF
V gene: TRBV20-1
J gene: TRBJ1-3

CDR3 protein: CASSQSGQSNQPQHF
V gene: TRBV9
J gene: TRBJ1-5

CDR3 protein: CASTPTSGSPYNEQFF
V gene: TRBV11-2
J gene: TRBJ2-1

CDR3 protein: CSGRDRASTEAFF
V gene: TRBV29-1
J gene: TRBJ1-1

CDR3 protein: CSARDSGTAKTYEQYF
V gene: TRBV20-1
J gene: TRBJ2-7

CDR3 protein: CASSLRSVLNYGYTF
V gene: TRBV5-6
J gene: TRBJ1-2

CDR3 protein: CAWSSLGEDQPQHF
V gene: TRBV30
J gene: TRBJ1-5

CDR3 protein: CATSDPTGTGTGELFF
V gene: TRBV24-1
J gene: TRBJ2-2

CDR3 protein: CSAKKTGTGPAGGLFF
V gene: TRBV20-1
J gene: TRBJ2-2

CDR3 protein: CASSAYPRGGTYNEQFF
V gene: TRBV6-1
J gene: TRBJ2-1

CDR3 protein: CASSSAYGYTF
V gene: TRBV5-6
J gene: TRBJ1-2

CDR3 protein: CASSLRTGKLTEAFF
V gene: TRBV7-2
J gene: TRBJ1-1

CDR3 protein: CASSIGRDRDSGANVLTF
V gene: TRBV19
J gene: TRBJ2-6

CDR3 protein: CASSFGVDGNEQFF
V gene: TRBV11-2
J gene: TRBJ2-1

CDR3 protein: CASSPRDRDYGYTF
V gene: TRBV3-1
J gene: TRBJ1-2

CDR3 protein: CATLSSGGSEQYF
V gene: TRBV28
J gene: TRBJ2-7

CDR3 protein: CASSLGGTGNEKLFF
V gene: TRBV7-9
J gene: TRBJ1-4

CDR3 protein: CASSLTVSLSGANVLTF
V gene: TRBV5-6
J gene: TRBJ2-6

CDR3 protein: CASSLARDRGPWEQYF
V gene: TRBV5-6
J gene: TRBJ2-7

CDR3 protein: CASSARDTVNYGYTF
V gene: TRBV5-1
J gene: TRBJ1-2

CDR3 protein: CASSFLTGRLDNEQFF
V gene: TRBV28
J gene: TRBJ2-1

CDR3 protein: CSGGQGEAFF
V gene: TRBV29-1
J gene: TRBJ1-1

CDR3 protein: CASSSRARLTNEPRNGYTF
V gene: TRBV19
J gene: TRBJ1-2

CDR3 protein: CASRVNTGELFF
V gene: TRBV11-2
J gene: TRBJ2-2

CDR3 protein: CASSPIVDSPRGNQPQHF
V gene: TRBV19
J gene: TRBJ1-5

CDR3 protein: CASSIERAQPQHF
V gene: TRBV19
J gene: TRBJ1-5

CDR3 protein: CASSYRGTGEPYEQYF
V gene: TRBV6-5
J gene: TRBJ2-7

CDR3 protein: CAWSTKGSPDTQYF
V gene: TRBV30
J gene: TRBJ2-3

CDR3 protein: CASSEALFHEQFF
V gene: TRBV2
J gene: TRBJ2-1

CDR3 protein: CASSTRTEPLHF
V gene: TRBV13
J gene: TRBJ1-6

CDR3 protein: CASTLGLGAGDTQYF
V gene: TRBV28
J gene: TRBJ2-3

CDR3 protein: CASSLGFSNQPQHF
V gene: TRBV7-2
J gene: TRBJ1-5

CDR3 protein: CASIGRVFYEQYF
V gene: TRBV2
J gene: TRBJ2-7

CDR3 protein: CASSLDRVSGRTHEQYF
V gene: TRBV11-2
J gene: TRBJ2-7

CDR3 protein: CASNEATGSNTEAFF
V gene: TRBV6-1
J gene: TRBJ1-1

CDR3 protein: CSARSWQGMSYEQYF
V gene: TRBV20-1
J gene: TRBJ2-7

CDR3 protein: CASRADSSYNSPLHF
V gene: TRBV28
J gene: TRBJ1-6

CDR3 protein: CASSLKAGAETQYF
V gene: TRBV7-3
J gene: TRBJ2-5

CDR3 protein: CASSRAGDSTYNEQFF
V gene: TRBV7-3
J gene: TRBJ2-1

CDR3 protein: CASSYPADGGETQYF
V gene: TRBV6-2/TRBV6-3
J gene: TRBJ2-5

CDR3 protein: CASSLRTGVGYGYTF
V gene: TRBV12-3/TRBV12-4
J gene: TRBJ1-2

CDR3 protein: CASSQDGSDGDTQYF
V gene: TRBV4-1
J gene: TRBJ2-3

CDR3 protein: CASSPLGASGAQYF
V gene: TRBV5-6
J gene: TRBJ2-7

CDR3 protein: CSAREYPLGSPLHF
V gene: TRBV20-1
J gene: TRBJ1-6

CDR3 protein: CSIPVGSPNEKLFF
V gene: TRBV29-1
J gene: TRBJ1-4

CDR3 protein: CASSFLRPPKGENIQYF
V gene: TRBV5-6
J gene: TRBJ2-4

CDR3 protein: CASTPGTAEIEQYF
V gene: TRBV2
J gene: TRBJ2-7

CDR3 protein: CASGEQETQYF
V gene: TRBV11-2
J gene: TRBJ2-5

CDR3 protein: CASSLLLGSGEKLFF
V gene: TRBV28
J gene: TRBJ1-4

CDR3 protein: CSAIGGLAYSYEQYF
V gene: TRBV20-1
J gene: TRBJ2-7

CDR3 protein: CASSLIVGTGELFF
V gene: TRBV7-2
J gene: TRBJ2-2

CDR3 protein: CAGNTGLATYTGELFF
V gene: TRBV7-9
J gene: TRBJ2-2

CDR3 protein: CASSRTSFAGELFF
V gene: TRBV7-8
J gene: TRBJ2-2